This T cell receptor (beta chain) was retrieved from a study of OX40 agonist ivuxolimab in advanced cancers. Study in general: Patients took ivuxolimab, an agonistic anti-OX40 (CD134) antibody. Partial responses, seen in three patients, involved one hepatocellular carcinoma and two cutaneous melanomas.

Points from the study as a whole: The study observed clonal expansion of CD4+ and CD8+ blood T cells by week 6 at 0.1 to 3.0 mg/kg. Expanded clones belonging to CD8+ T cells outnumbered, on average, those of CD4+.

In the case of this clone: What it recognizes is unknown.

This CDR3 comprises 12 residues. V lost 0 bases and J 5 bases, leaving 4 bases between the germline ends. Germline V gene lookup returns CDR1 SNHLY and CDR2 FYNNEI. Method: immunoSEQ multiplex PCR; TCRdb's copy keeps in-frame clones and lacks some. The sample holds some 110,000 clones, about nine tenths seen once. The material was CD4+ or CD8+ T cells sorted from blood, obtained in a trial of the OX40 agonist ivuxolimab. This TCR derives from an adult with an advanced solid tumor such as melanoma, head and neck, liver or kidney cancer. The chain has TRBV2 and TRBJ2-5, with no clear D. This CDR3 reads CASSEAMETQYF. DNA of the CDR3: TGTGCCAGCAGTGAAGCTATGGAGACCCAGTACTTC. The entire variable domain, with the rest obtained from reference TRBV2 and TRBJ2-5, is as follows: EPEVTQTPSHQVTQMGQEVILRCVPISNHLYFYWYRQILGQKVEFLVSFYNNEISEKSEIFDDQFSVERPDGSNFTLKIRSTKLEDSAMYFCASSEAMETQYFGPGTRLLVL.